A selection of T cell receptor beta chains follows, all from one sample in a study of shared clonotypes between healthy human individuals. TCRdb's table, derived via immunoSEQ multiplex PCR, lists solely in-frame clones and lacks some. The repertoire has some 1,100,000 clones, approximately 80% of them found once; the top ten carry about 0.52%. Sequenced sample: memory CD4+ T cells from PBMCs. All receptors derive from a man between 18 and 29 years old in good health. Some clones in this sample may be carry-over from other donors' samples. Both conserved end residues are part of each CDR3. Each record gives: J gene, D gene, V gene, clone size, CDR3 protein, CDR3 DNA. The D gene is left open where the match is weak. Some rows have no size entry. The others give once, few or many, or a class for an expanded clone.

J: TRBJ1-2; D: -; V: TRBV28; size: -; CDR3: CASSLPGGYGYTF; DNA: TGTGCCAGCAGTCTCCCTGGGGGCTATGGCTACACCTTC
J: TRBJ1-1; D: -; V: TRBV19; size: -; CDR3: CASSIEGGVEAFF; DNA: TGTGCCAGTAGTATAGAGGGCGGAGTTGAAGCTTTCTTT
J: TRBJ2-3; D: TRBD1; V: TRBV6-1; size: many; CDR3: CASLVRGLPDTQYF; DNA: TGTGCCAGCTTGGTCAGGGGGCTACCAGATACGCAGTATTTT
J: TRBJ2-2; D: TRBD1; V: TRBV5-1; size: -; CDR3: CASSVTGDHTGELFF; DNA: TGCGCCAGCAGCGTCACAGGGGACCACACCGGGGAGCTGTTTTTT
J: TRBJ2-7; D: -; V: TRBV9; size: once; CDR3: CASTPGVGTSYEQYF; DNA: TGTGCCAGCACCCCTGGGGTTGGGACGTCCTACGAGCAGTACTTC
J: TRBJ2-5; D: -; V: TRBV6-1; size: -; CDR3: CASSEEGGGTQYF; DNA: TGTGCCAGCAGTGAAGAAGGAGGTGGGACCCAGTACTTC
J: TRBJ1-4; D: -; V: TRBV15; size: -; CDR3: CATSRFATNEKLFF; DNA: TGTGCCACCAGCAGATTCGCAACTAATGAAAAACTGTTTTTT
J: TRBJ2-7; D: TRBD2; V: TRBV4-2; size: -; CDR3: CASSQAVAGGPRSYEQYF; DNA: TGTGCCAGCAGCCAAGCCGTAGCGGGAGGGCCGAGGTCCTACGAGCAGTACTTC
J: TRBJ2-5; D: TRBD1; V: TRBV15; size: once; CDR3: CATSGGQGPETQYF; DNA: TGTGCCACCAGCGGGGGACAGGGTCCGGAGACCCAGTACTTC
J: TRBJ2-7; D: TRBD2; V: TRBV27; size: -; CDR3: CASGVPGGAWLGQYF; DNA: TGTGCCAGCGGAGTTCCGGGGGGGGCTTGGCTTGGGCAGTACTTC
J: TRBJ2-7; D: TRBD2; V: TRBV11-2; size: -; CDR3: CASSFGGGREQYF; DNA: TGTGCCAGCAGCTTTGGCGGGGGGCGCGAGCAGTACTTC
J: TRBJ2-1; D: -; V: TRBV5-1; size: -; CDR3: CASSAAGTYNEQFF; DNA: TGCGCCAGCAGCGCAGCGGGTACCTACAATGAGCAGTTCTTC
J: TRBJ1-5; D: -; V: TRBV7-2; size: -; CDR3: CASSLTGHNQPQHF; DNA: TGTGCCAGCAGCTTAACAGGGCACAATCAGCCCCAGCATTTT
J: TRBJ2-7; D: -; V: TRBV28; size: -; CDR3: CASSLGGYEQYF; DNA: TGTGCCAGCAGTTTGGGCGGCTACGAGCAGTACTTC
J: TRBJ2-1; D: TRBD2; V: TRBV7-3; size: few; CDR3: CASSLVLGGWREGANEQFF; DNA: TGTGCCAGCAGCTTAGTTTTAGGCGGGTGGCGGGAGGGTGCCAATGAGCAGTTCTTC
J: TRBJ2-7; D: -; V: TRBV19; size: -; CDR3: CASSRVPSYEQYF; DNA: TGTGCCAGTAGTAGAGTGCCCTCCTACGAGCAGTACTTC
J: TRBJ2-1; D: -; V: TRBV28; size: many; CDR3: CASSWGLDNRYNEQFF; DNA: TGTGCCAGCAGCTGGGGATTAGACAACCGCTACAATGAGCAGTTCTTC
J: TRBJ2-1; D: TRBD2; V: TRBV7-6; size: few; CDR3: CASSLFAGGQYNEQFF; DNA: TGTGCCAGCAGCTTGTTTGCGGGAGGCCAGTACAATGAGCAGTTCTTC
J: TRBJ1-4; D: TRBD1; V: TRBV2; size: -; CDR3: CASSPQTGGVKKLFF; DNA: TGTGCCAGCAGTCCCCAGACAGGGGGGGTCAAAAAACTGTTTTTT
J: TRBJ2-7; D: -; V: TRBV6-5; size: -; CDR3: CASSYSSRDYEQYF; DNA: TGTGCCAGCAGTTACTCCTCCAGGGACTACGAGCAGTACTTC
J: TRBJ2-5; D: -; V: TRBV29-1; size: -; CDR3: CSTLGRVRETQYF; DNA: TGCAGCACCCTAGGTAGGGTGAGAGAGACCCAGTACTTC
J: TRBJ2-3; D: -; V: TRBV7-2; size: -; CDR3: CASSMGLAGDTQYF; DNA: TGTGCCAGCAGCATGGGGCTAGCAGGAGATACGCAGTATTTT
J: TRBJ1-3; D: -; V: TRBV23-1; size: -; CDR3: CAGNFPHQASGNTIYF; DNA: TGCGCCGGCAATTTTCCCCACCAGGCTTCTGGAAACACCATATATTTT
J: TRBJ1-2; D: -; V: TRBV5-4; size: -; CDR3: CASRAKAGSGGYTF; DNA: TGTGCCAGCAGAGCCAAAGCCGGGTCGGGAGGCTACACCTTC
J: TRBJ1-1; D: -; V: TRBV9; size: -; CDR3: CASSPWEGDTEAFF; DNA: TGTGCCAGCAGCCCTTGGGAAGGGGACACTGAAGCTTTCTTT
J: TRBJ1-3; D: -; V: TRBV6-5; size: -; CDR3: CASRQGVGGNTIYF; DNA: TGTGCCAGCAGACAGGGTGTAGGTGGAAACACCATATATTTT
J: TRBJ2-1; D: -; V: TRBV27; size: once; CDR3: CASSSNPFYGEQFF; DNA: TGTGCCAGCAGTTCCAACCCTTTCTATGGTGAGCAGTTCTTC
J: TRBJ1-4; D: -; V: TRBV28; size: once; CDR3: CASSSLQGGGEKLFF; DNA: TGTGCCAGCAGTTCCCTACAGGGAGGGGGAGAAAAACTGTTTTTT
J: TRBJ1-1; D: -; V: TRBV6-6; size: -; CDR3: CASSFLQGRTEAFF; DNA: TGTGCCAGCAGTTTCCTTCAGGGGAGGACTGAAGCTTTCTTT
J: TRBJ1-1; D: -; V: TRBV5-1; size: -; CDR3: CASSAVGTEAFF; DNA: TGCGCCAGTTCGGCGGTGGGCACTGAAGCTTTCTTT
J: TRBJ2-2; D: TRBD2; V: TRBV9; size: -; CDR3: CASSAEGREGNTGELFF; DNA: TGTGCCAGCAGCGCCGAGGGGCGGGAGGGAAACACCGGGGAGCTGTTTTTT
J: TRBJ2-1; D: -; V: TRBV28; size: -; CDR3: CASGGGGFYNEQFF; DNA: TGTGCCAGCGGCGGAGGGGGTTTCTACAATGAGCAGTTCTTC
J: TRBJ2-3; D: TRBD2; V: TRBV2; size: -; CDR3: CASREASGRGKDTQYF; DNA: TGTGCCAGCAGGGAGGCTAGCGGGAGGGGTAAGGATACGCAGTATTTT
J: TRBJ2-3; D: TRBD2; V: TRBV6-6; size: -; CDR3: CASSLGLEVWADTQYF; DNA: TGTGCCAGCAGTCTAGGACTAGAGGTTTGGGCAGATACGCAGTATTTT
J: TRBJ2-5; D: TRBD1; V: TRBV10-1; size: few; CDR3: CASSEYRGKTQYF; DNA: TGCGCCAGCAGTGAGTACAGGGGAAAGACCCAGTACTTC
J: TRBJ2-2; D: -; V: TRBV5-1; size: many; CDR3: CASSPIPGGELFF; DNA: TGCGCCAGCAGCCCGATTCCCGGCGGGGAGCTGTTTTTT
J: TRBJ2-6; D: -; V: TRBV30; size: once; CDR3: CAWSIGSGANVLTF; DNA: TGTGCCTGGAGTATAGGGTCCGGGGCCAACGTCCTGACTTTC
J: TRBJ1-3; D: TRBD1; V: TRBV7-8; size: -; CDR3: CASSTSDRDRGFLTGNTIYF; DNA: TGTGCCAGCAGCACCAGTGACCGGGACAGGGGCTTTTTAACTGGAAACACCATATATTTT
J: TRBJ1-5; D: TRBD1; V: TRBV7-8; size: -; CDR3: CASSLDRGQPQHF; DNA: TGTGCCAGCAGCCTGGACAGGGGCCAGCCCCAGCATTTT
J: TRBJ2-1; D: -; V: TRBV7-9; size: -; CDR3: CASSLSQLGEQFF; DNA: TGTGCCAGCAGCTTAAGTCAGCTGGGTGAGCAGTTCTTC
J: TRBJ1-1; D: -; V: TRBV7-8; size: -; CDR3: CASSLNEQGYTEAFF; DNA: TGTGCCAGCAGCTTAAACGAGCAGGGGTACACTGAAGCTTTCTTT
J: TRBJ2-3; D: TRBD1; V: TRBV29-1; size: -; CDR3: CSGNDRGDTQYF; DNA: TGCAGCGGGAATGACAGGGGAGATACGCAGTATTTT
J: TRBJ1-4; D: -; V: TRBV13; size: -; CDR3: CASSLFGNEKLFF; DNA: TGTGCCAGCTCCTTGTTTGGGAATGAAAAACTGTTTTTT
J: TRBJ2-6; D: -; V: TRBV7-8; size: -; CDR3: CASSSVIRGSGANVLTF; DNA: TGTGCCAGCAGCTCAGTGATTAGGGGGTCTGGGGCCAACGTCCTGACTTTC
J: TRBJ2-1; D: -; V: TRBV18; size: -; CDR3: CASSPPQGSSYNEQFF; DNA: TGTGCCAGCTCACCACCCCAAGGAAGCTCCTACAATGAGCAGTTCTTC
J: TRBJ2-7; D: -; V: TRBV30; size: -; CDR3: CAWSVRAGRDEQYF; DNA: TGTGCCTGGAGTGTACGGGCCGGACGAGACGAGCAGTACTTC